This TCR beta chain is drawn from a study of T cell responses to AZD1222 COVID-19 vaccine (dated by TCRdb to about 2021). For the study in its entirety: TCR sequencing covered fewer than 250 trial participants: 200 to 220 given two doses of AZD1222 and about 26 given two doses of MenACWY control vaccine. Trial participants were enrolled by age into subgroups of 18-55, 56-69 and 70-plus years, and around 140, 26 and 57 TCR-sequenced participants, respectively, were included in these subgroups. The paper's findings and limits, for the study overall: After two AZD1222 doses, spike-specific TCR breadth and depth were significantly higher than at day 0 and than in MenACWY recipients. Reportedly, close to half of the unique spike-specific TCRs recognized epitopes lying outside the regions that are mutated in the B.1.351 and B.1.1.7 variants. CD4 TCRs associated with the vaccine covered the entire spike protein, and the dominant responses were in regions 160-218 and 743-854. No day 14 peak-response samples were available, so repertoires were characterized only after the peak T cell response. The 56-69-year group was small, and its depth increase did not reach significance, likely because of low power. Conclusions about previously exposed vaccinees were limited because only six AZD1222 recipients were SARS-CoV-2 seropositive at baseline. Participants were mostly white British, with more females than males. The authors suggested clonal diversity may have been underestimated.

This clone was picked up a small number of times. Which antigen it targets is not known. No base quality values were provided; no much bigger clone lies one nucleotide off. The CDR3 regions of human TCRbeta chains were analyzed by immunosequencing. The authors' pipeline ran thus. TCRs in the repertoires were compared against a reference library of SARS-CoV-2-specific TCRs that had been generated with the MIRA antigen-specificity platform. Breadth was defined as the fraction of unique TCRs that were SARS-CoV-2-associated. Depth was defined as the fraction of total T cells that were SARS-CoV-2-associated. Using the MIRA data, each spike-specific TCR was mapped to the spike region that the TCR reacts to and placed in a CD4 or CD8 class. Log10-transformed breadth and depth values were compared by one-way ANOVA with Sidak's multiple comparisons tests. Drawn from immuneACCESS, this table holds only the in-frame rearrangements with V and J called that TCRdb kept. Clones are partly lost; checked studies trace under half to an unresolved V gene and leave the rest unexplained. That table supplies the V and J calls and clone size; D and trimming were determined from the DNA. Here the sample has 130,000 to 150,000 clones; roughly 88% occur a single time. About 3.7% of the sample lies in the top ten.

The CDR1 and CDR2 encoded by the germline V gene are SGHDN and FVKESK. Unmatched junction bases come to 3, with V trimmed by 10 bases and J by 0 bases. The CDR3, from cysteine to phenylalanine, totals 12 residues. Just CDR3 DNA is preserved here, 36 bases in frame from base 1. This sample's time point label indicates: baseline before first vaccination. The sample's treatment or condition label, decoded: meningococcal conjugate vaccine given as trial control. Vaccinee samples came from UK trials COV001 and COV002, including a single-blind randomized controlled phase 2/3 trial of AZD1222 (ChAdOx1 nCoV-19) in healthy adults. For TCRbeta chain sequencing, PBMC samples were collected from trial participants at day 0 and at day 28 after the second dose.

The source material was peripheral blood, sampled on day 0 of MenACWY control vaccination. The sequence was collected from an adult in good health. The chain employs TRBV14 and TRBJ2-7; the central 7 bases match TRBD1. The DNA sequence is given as TGTGCCACGGGACAGACCTCCTACGAGCAGTACTTC. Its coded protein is CATGQTSYEQYF.